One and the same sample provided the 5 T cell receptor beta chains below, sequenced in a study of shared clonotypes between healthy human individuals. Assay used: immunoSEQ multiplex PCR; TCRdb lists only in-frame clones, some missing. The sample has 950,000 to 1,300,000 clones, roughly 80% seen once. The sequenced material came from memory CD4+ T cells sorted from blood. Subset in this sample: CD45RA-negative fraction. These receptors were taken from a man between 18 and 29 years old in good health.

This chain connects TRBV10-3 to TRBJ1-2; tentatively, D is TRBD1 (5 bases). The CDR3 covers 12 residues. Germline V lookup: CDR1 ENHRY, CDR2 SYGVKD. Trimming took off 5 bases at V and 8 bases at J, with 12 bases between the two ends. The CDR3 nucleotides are TGTGCCATCAGTCCCGGGGGTAACGGCTACACCTTC. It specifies CAISPGGNGYTF.

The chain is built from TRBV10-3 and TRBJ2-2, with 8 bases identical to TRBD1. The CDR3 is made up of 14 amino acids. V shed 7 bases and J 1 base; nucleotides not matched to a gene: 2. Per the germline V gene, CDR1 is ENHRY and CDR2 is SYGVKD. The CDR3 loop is CAIKDRVNTGELFF. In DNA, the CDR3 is TGTGCCATCAAGGACAGGGTGAACACCGGGGAGCTGTTTTTT.

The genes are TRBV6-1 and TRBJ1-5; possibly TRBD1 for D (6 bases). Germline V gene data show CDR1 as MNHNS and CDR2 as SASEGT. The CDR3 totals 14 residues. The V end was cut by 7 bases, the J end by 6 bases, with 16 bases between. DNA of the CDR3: TGTGCCAGCACATCTACACAGGGCGGTCAGCCCCAGCATTTT. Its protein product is CASTSTQGGQPQHF.

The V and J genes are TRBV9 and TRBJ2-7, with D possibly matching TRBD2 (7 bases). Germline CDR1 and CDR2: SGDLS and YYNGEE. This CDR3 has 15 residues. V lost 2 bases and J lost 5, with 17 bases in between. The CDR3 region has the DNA TGTGCCAGCAGCGTTTCCAACCAGGGGAGGGACGAGCAGTACTTC. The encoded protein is CASSVSNQGRDEQYF.

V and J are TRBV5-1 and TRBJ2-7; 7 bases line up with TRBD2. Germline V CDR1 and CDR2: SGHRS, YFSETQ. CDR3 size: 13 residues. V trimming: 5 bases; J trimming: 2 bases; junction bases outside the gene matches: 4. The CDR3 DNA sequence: TGCGCCAGCAGACGGGGGGAACCCTACGAGCAGTACTTC. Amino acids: CASRRGEPYEQYF. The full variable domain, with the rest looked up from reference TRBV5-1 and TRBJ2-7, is KAGVTQTPRYLIKTRGQQVTLSCSPISGHRSVSWYQQTPGQGLQFLFEYFSETQRNKGNFPGRFSGRQFSNSRSEMNVSTLELGDSALYLCASRRGEPYEQYFGPGTRLTVT.